Listed below are T cell receptor beta chains from one sample, sequenced in a study of regulatory T cells in long-lasting Graves disease. Each CDR3 protein gets one entry after TCRdb re-called the multiplex PCR reads with MiXCR. The sample contains approximately 460,000 distinct CDR3 sequences, about 17% of which appear only once. The sample was also linked to a second study, of T cells in Graves' hyperthyroidism and ophthalmopathy.

This material consisted of peripheral blood mononuclear cells (PBMCs), taken at new diagnosis, from a patient treated with antithyroid drugs. The source is a woman aged 25 to 39 with Graves disease. The CDR3 runs from the conserved cysteine through the conserved F or W. D genes are given only for firm matches. Size is stated for part of the rows, as once, few or many counts, or as a class when the clone is expanded.

TRBD1,TRBV2,many,TRBJ2-2,TGTGCCAGCAGTGGCCCAGGGGGAGGGGAGCTGTTTTTT,CASSGPGGGELFF
TRBD1,TRBV30,many,TRBJ1-1,TGTGCCTGGAAGGGGGGGACAGGGATTATGGACACTGAAGCTTTCTTT,CAWKGGTGIMDTEAFF
-,TRBV28,-,TRBJ1-2,TGTGCCAGCAGTTCACAGTACGGCTATGGCTACACCTTC,CASSSQYGYGYTF
TRBD2,TRBV12-3/TRBV12-4,many,TRBJ2-1,TGTGCCAGCAGTTTCCAAAGCGGGAGTGATGAGCAGTTCTTC,CASSFQSGSDEQFF
-,TRBV4-1,few,TRBJ1-1,TGCGCCAGCAGCCAGTCGGCAGGGAACACTGAAGCTTTCTTT,CASSQSAGNTEAFF
TRBD2,TRBV5-5,once,TRBJ2-7,TGCGCCAGCGGGGAGGGAGGTTCATCTGGCGACGAGCAGTACTTC,CASGEGGSSGDEQYF
-,TRBV7-9,many,TRBJ2-3,TGTGCCAGCAGCTTAGTATTCGGCGCTAGCACAGATACGCAGTATTTT,CASSLVFGASTDTQYF
TRBD1,TRBV6-1,many,TRBJ2-7,TGTGCCGTGGCAGGGGGTCTCTACTACGAGCAGTGCTTC,CAVAGGLYYEQCF
-,TRBV7-8,few,TRBJ2-5,TGTGCCAGCAGCTTATCTCGGGACCCGGGCCAAGAGACCCAGTACTTC,CASSLSRDPGQETQYF
-,TRBV20-1,few,TRBJ2-7,TGCAGTGCTAGGGGCGGGTGGGGGGCCGAGCAGTACTTC,CSARGGWGAEQYF
TRBD1,TRBV28,many,TRBJ2-7,TGTGCCAGCAGTACGCCGACAGGGTACGAGCAGTACTTC,CASSTPTGYEQYF
TRBD1,TRBV9,many,TRBJ2-1,TGTGCCAGCAGCGTAGGGGACAGCTACTACAATGAGCAGTTCTTC,CASSVGDSYYNEQFF
-,TRBV7-9,few,TRBJ1-4,TGTGCCAGCAGCTTCCGGGCCGAGGTATGGGAAAAACTGTTTTTT,CASSFRAEVWEKLFF
-,TRBV6-2/TRBV6-3,many,TRBJ1-5,TGTGCCAGCAGCTTCCTCGGACAGAGTATCAATCAGCCCCAGCATTTT,CASSFLGQSINQPQHF
-,TRBV7-3,many,TRBJ2-5,TGTGCCAGCAGCAGGGAAAGGGAAGAGACCCAGTACTTC,CASSREREETQYF
TRBD2,TRBV28,many,TRBJ2-1,TGTGCCAGCACCCGCAGCGGGAGGCGGAATGAGCAGTTCTTC,CASTRSGRRNEQFF
TRBD2,TRBV20-1,-,TRBJ2-7,TGCAGTGCAAAGGCTAGCGGAGCTAAGAACGAGCAGTACTTC,CSAKASGAKNEQYF
-,TRBV18,many,TRBJ1-5,TGTGCCAGCTCACAACAAGGTCCCAGGGTGAGCAATCAGCCCCAGCATTTT,CASSQQGPRVSNQPQHF
-,TRBV7-7,many,TRBJ2-3,TGTGCTAGCAGCTTAGGCCTTGGGGCGGGAGATACGCAGTATTTT,CASSLGLGAGDTQYF
-,TRBV9,few,TRBJ2-7,TGTGCCAGCAGCACTCTGACGACAGGAGGCGAGCAGTACTTC,CASSTLTTGGEQYF
-,TRBV7-8,many,TRBJ1-1,TGTGCCAGCAGCTTAGGTGTTTGGGGGGCTGGGACTGAAGCTTTCTTT,CASSLGVWGAGTEAFF
-,TRBV28,-,TRBJ2-3,TGTGCCAGCAGTTATACAGGGAATGCAGATACGCAGTATTTT,CASSYTGNADTQYF
TRBD1,TRBV7-3,-,TRBJ2-1,TGTGCCAGCAGCCGCGGGACAGGGGACTACAATGAGCAGTTCTTC,CASSRGTGDYNEQFF
TRBD2,TRBV4-1,-,TRBJ2-5,TGCGCCAGCAGCCTCCGCCCCGAGGGGTTGGCGGGAGGGCCGGGGGAGACCCAGTACTTC,CASSLRPEGLAGGPGETQYF
-,TRBV20-1,few,TRBJ2-5,TGCAGTGCTAGAGATATTAGGGGCGGGTCACAAGAGACCCAGTACTTC,CSARDIRGGSQETQYF
TRBD1,TRBV6-1,many,TRBJ1-3,TGTGCCAGCAGGACCGACAGGGCTGGAAACACCATATATTTT,CASRTDRAGNTIYF
-,TRBV12-5,many,TRBJ1-1,TGTGCTAGTGGTTTGACACCGGGACATCCAATAAACACTGAAGCTTTCTTT,CASGLTPGHPINTEAFF
-,TRBV19,few,TRBJ1-2,TGTGCCAGTAGTCCAACCCCGGGGAACTATGGCTACACCTTC,CASSPTPGNYGYTF
TRBD1,TRBV20-1,-,TRBJ1-1,TGCAGTGCTAGCAGGACAGGGGGAATTTGGGGCGAAGCTTTCTTT,CSASRTGGIWGEAFF
-,TRBV20-1,many,TRBJ2-7,TGCTCCAAGGGACTTAACTACGAGCAGTACTTC,CSKGLNYEQYF
-,TRBV15,-,TRBJ1-4,TGTGCCACCAGCAGGCCCCCCGGGACAACTAATGAAAAACTGTTTTTT,CATSRPPGTTNEKLFF
TRBD2,TRBV7-9,-,TRBJ2-1,TGTGCCAGCAGCTTCGCGGGAGTTTGGGCGGCCTACAATGAGCAGTTCTTC,CASSFAGVWAAYNEQFF
TRBD1,TRBV20-1,many,TRBJ2-7,TGCAGTGCTAGAGATAGGACAGGGGGAAGGTACGAGCAGTACTTC,CSARDRTGGRYEQYF
-,TRBV28,many,TRBJ2-7,TGTGCCAGCAGTTTTCAGGGTTCAACCTACGAGCAGTACTTC,CASSFQGSTYEQYF
-,TRBV7-2,many,TRBJ2-2,TGTGCCAGCAGCTTTGACGGGAGAGGGGGAAAAACCGGGGAGCTGTTTTTT,CASSFDGRGGKTGELFF
TRBD1,TRBV6-1,few,TRBJ2-7,TGTGCCAGCAGTGCTCCTCCGGGACAGAGAGATATTCCCCACGAGCAGTACTTC,CASSAPPGQRDIPHEQYF
-,TRBV19,once,TRBJ2-7,TGTGCCAGTAGTATTAGATCCGGGATTGAGCAGTACTTC,CASSIRSGIEQYF
-,TRBV20-1,many,TRBJ2-4,TGCAGTGCCCAAGGGTGGCTACAAAACATTCAGTACTTC,CSAQGWLQNIQYF
-,TRBV4-3,many,TRBJ2-3,TGCGCCAGCAGCCGCCTGGACGGGCTGGATACGCAGTATTTT,CASSRLDGLDTQYF
TRBD2,TRBV5-1,few,TRBJ2-2,TGCGCCAGCAGCTTGGACGGGGGGACGTGGTCCGGGGAGCTGTTTTTT,CASSLDGGTWSGELFF
TRBD2,TRBV6-2/TRBV6-3,-,TRBJ2-7,TGTGCCAGCAAGGGGACTAGCGGGAGTCAGTACGAGCAGTACTTC,CASKGTSGSQYEQYF
-,TRBV3-1,many,TRBJ2-7,TGTGCCAGCAGCCAAAGGGGGGCCTCCGGCGAGCAGTACTTC,CASSQRGASGEQYF
-,TRBV7-9,many,TRBJ2-5,TGTGCCAGCAGCCCCGGGGCCCAAGAGACCCAGTACTTC,CASSPGAQETQYF
-,TRBV6-1,many,TRBJ2-1,TGTGCCAGCAGTGAAGAGGCCAGGATTTTCAATGAGCAGTTCTTC,CASSEEARIFNEQFF
-,TRBV12-3/TRBV12-4,many,TRBJ1-2,TGTGCCAGCAGTTTTGACAGAGGGGGCTATGGCTACACCTTC,CASSFDRGGYGYTF
-,TRBV5-6,-,TRBJ2-6,TGTGCCAGCAGATCAACAGGGAGAGAGTCCTCTGGGGCCAACGTCCTGACTTTC,CASRSTGRESSGANVLTF
TRBD2,TRBV11-2,many,TRBJ2-1,TGTGCCAGCATTCAGCGGGAGTATAACAGCGATGAGCAGTTCTTC,CASIQREYNSDEQFF
-,TRBV30,many,TRBJ2-5,TGTGCCTGGGGCCTAAAAGGGACCCAGTACTTC,CAWGLKGTQYF
-,TRBV18,few,TRBJ1-3,TGTGCCAGCTCACGGACAGATGCCTTCTCTGGAAACACCATATATTTT,CASSRTDAFSGNTIYF
-,TRBV29-1,-,TRBJ1-2,TGCAGCGATATAAATACCTCTAACTATGGCTACACCTTC,CSDINTSNYGYTF
TRBD2,TRBV6-2/TRBV6-3,few,TRBJ2-5,TGTGCCAGCAGTCCCTTCCCCGGACTAGCGGGAGCAGAGACCCAGTACTTC,CASSPFPGLAGAETQYF
-,TRBV5-1,many,TRBJ1-1,TGTGCCAGCAGCCCGGGACTGCCTTTGAACACTGAAGCTTTCTTT,CASSPGLPLNTEAFF
TRBD2,TRBV5-1,many,TRBJ2-1,TGCGCCAGCAGCTTGGGGGGGACTAGCGGTCAAAACAGGCAGTTCTTC,CASSLGGTSGQNRQFF
-,TRBV28,few,TRBJ2-6,TGTGCCAGCAGTTTTATCGCCTGGGGGTCGGGGGCCAACGTCCTGACTTTC,CASSFIAWGSGANVLTF
-,TRBV6-5,few,TRBJ1-5,TGTGCCAGCAGTTACTCGAACAGCAATCAGCCCCAGCATTTT,CASSYSNSNQPQHF